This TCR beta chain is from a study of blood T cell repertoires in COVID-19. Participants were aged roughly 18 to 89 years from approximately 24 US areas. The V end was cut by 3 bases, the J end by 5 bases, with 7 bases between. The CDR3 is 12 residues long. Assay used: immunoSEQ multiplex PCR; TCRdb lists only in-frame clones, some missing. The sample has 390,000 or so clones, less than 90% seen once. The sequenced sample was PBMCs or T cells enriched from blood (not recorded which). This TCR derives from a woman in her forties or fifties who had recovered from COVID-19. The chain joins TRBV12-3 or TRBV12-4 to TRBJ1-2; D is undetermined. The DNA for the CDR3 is TGTGCCAGCAGTTTTCGAGAATATGGCTACACCTTC. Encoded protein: CASSFREYGYTF.